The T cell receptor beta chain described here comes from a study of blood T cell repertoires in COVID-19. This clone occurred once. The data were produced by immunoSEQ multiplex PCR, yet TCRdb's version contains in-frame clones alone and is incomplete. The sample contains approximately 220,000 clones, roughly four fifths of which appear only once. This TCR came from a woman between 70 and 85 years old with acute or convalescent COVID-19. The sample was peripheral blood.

The CDR3 sequence is CASSFSGLAGAEQFF. The CDR3 bases are TGTGCCAGCAGTTTCTCCGGACTAGCGGGGGCTGAGCAGTTCTTC. This chain joins TRBV27 and TRBJ2-1; the match to TRBD2 covers 13 bases. The CDR3 runs 15 residues. After removal of 3 bases from V and 9 bases from J, the junction contained 5 bases not matched to a gene. Germline V lookup: CDR1 MNHEY, CDR2 SMNVEV (reference sequence).